Shown below are 10 T cell receptor beta chains from a single sample sequenced in a study of T-cell reconstitution after alpha-beta-depleted transplantation in children. Researchers prepared the TCRbeta library using unique molecular identifiers, the study reports. TCRdb used MiXCR to reprocess the PCR reads, holding one entry per CDR3 protein. Of approximately 400,000 distinct CDR3 sequences listed, around 9.9% are singletons. Sequencing was performed on PBMCs from the stem cell graft donor, taken from the stem cell graft. The origin of the receptors is a human donor who donated a stem cell graft to a child with acute myeloid leukemia.

V is TRBV18 and J is TRBJ1-6, with D tentatively TRBD1 (5 bases). Germline V gene lookup returns CDR1 KGHSH and CDR2 LQKENI. The V gene lost 2 bases and the J gene lost 6 bases, with 17 bases spanning the gap. This CDR3 has 17 amino acids. The CDR3 sequence is CASSPSHGGGGNSPLHF. CDR3 coding DNA: TGTGCCAGCTCACCATCACATGGGGGGGGAGGTAATTCACCCCTCCACTTT.

This clonotype was counted between two and nine times. This chain links TRBV7-2 with TRBJ2-1; 9 bases agree with TRBD2. The CDR3 has 15 amino acids. V trimming: 8 bases; J trimming: 7 bases; junction bases outside the gene matches: 12. CDR1 and CDR2 from the germline V gene are SGHTA and FQGNSA. The CDR3 bases are TGTGCCAGCTCCCGTGGCGGGGGGGCCGGAAATGAGCAGTTCTTC. It yields the protein CASSRGGGAGNEQFF.

CDR3: CASSAHLITSGNTGELFF. DNA for the CDR3: TGTGCCAGCAGTGCCCACCTTATTACTAGCGGAAACACCGGGGAGCTGTTTTTT. V usage is TRBV27 and J usage is TRBJ2-2; 8 bases line up with TRBD2. With 5 bases clipped from V and 2 bases from J, the junction kept 13 bases outside the gene matches. The CDR3 spans 18 residues. Germline V gene sequence: CDR1 MNHEY, CDR2 SMNVEV (reference sequence).

Note on this clonotype: A junction end diverges from the germline sequence, so it may reflect a read error. The chain employs TRBV12-3 or TRBV12-4 and TRBJ2-6, with a possible D match to TRBD1 (5 bases). The CDR3 has 14 amino acids. The CDR3 sequence is CASSLNSGANVPTF. CDR3 nucleotides: TGTGCCAGCAGTTTAAACTCTGGGGCCAACGTCCCGACTTTC.

This chain joins TRBV20-1 and TRBJ2-7; TRBD1 matches 9 bases. CDR3 length equals 14 residues. Looked up from germline, CDR1 is DFQATT and CDR2 is SNEGSKA (reference sequence). V lost 2 bases to trimming and J lost 4 bases; unmatched junction nucleotides: 6. The CDR3 nucleotides are TGCAGTGCTAGATTGACAGGGGGGACTTACGAGCAGTACTTC. Translation: CSARLTGGTYEQYF.

The CDR3 loop is CSVASGQGAGGAFF. CDR3 nucleotides: TGCAGCGTTGCGAGTGGGCAGGGGGCCGGTGGAGCTTTCTTT. The chain has TRBV29-1 and TRBJ1-1; 8 bases agree with TRBD1. Per the germline V gene, CDR1 is SQVTM and CDR2 is ANQGSEA. This CDR3 spans 14 amino acids. V was clipped by 4 bases and J by 10 bases; unmatched bases: 14.

This clonotype has at least ten counts. The V and J genes are TRBV12-3 or TRBV12-4 and TRBJ2-2, with D maybe TRBD2 (7 bases). V dropped 7 bases and J dropped 2 bases, with 11 bases sitting between them. The CDR3 totals 14 residues. The CDR3 bases are TGTGCCAGCAAAAGGGGGGGTAACACCGGGGAGCTGTTTTTT. Translating gives CASKRGGNTGELFF.

The V gene is TRBV11-3, the J gene TRBJ2-2; TRBD2 agrees at 8 bases. Germline V lookup: CDR1 SGHNT, CDR2 YENEEA. J was trimmed by 2 bases and V by 0 bases; bases with no gene match: 2. CDR3 length: 16 residues. CDR3 region: CASSLDLAGNTGELFF. CDR3 nucleotides: TGTGCCAGCAGCTTAGATCTAGCGGGCAACACCGGGGAGCTGTTTTTT. The full variable domain, rest sourced from reference TRBV11-3 and TRBJ2-2, is EAGVVQSPRYKIIEKKQPVAFWCNPISGHNTLYWYLQNLGQGPELLIRYENEEAVDDSQLPKDRFSAERLKGVDSTLKIQPAELGDSAVYLCASSLDLAGNTGELFFGEGSRLTVL.

The J gene is TRBJ2-5, the V gene TRBV5-6, with TRBD2 as a possible D gene (5 bases). The V and J ends lost 4 bases and 2 bases respectively, with 12 bases between them. The CDR3 covers 14 residues. CDR1 and CDR2 from the germline V gene are SGHDT and YYEEEE. This CDR3 is CASSGNSGQETQYF. The CDR3 DNA follows: TGTGCCAGCAGCGGAAACAGCGGACAAGAGACCCAGTACTTC. The full variable domain, its missing parts supplied by reference TRBV5-6 and TRBJ2-5, is DAGVTQSPTHLIKTRGQQVTLRCSPKSGHDTVSWYQQALGQGPQFIFQYYEEEERQRGNFPDRFSGHQFPNYSSELNVNALLLGDSALYLCASSGNSGQETQYFGPGTRLLVL.

This clonotype rates as medium-sized. The chain uses TRBV10-1 and TRBJ2-4; D is unclear. Germline CDR1 is WNHNN and CDR2 is SYGVQD (reference sequence). This CDR3 comprises 15 residues. V was trimmed by 2 bases and J by 0 bases, leaving 8 bases between them. CDR3 residues: CASSEGTLAKNIQYF. CDR3 coding DNA: TGCGCCAGCAGTGAGGGAACACTAGCCAAAAACATTCAGTACTTC.